This T cell receptor beta chain was identified in a study of blood T cells in healthy people across ages (dated by TCRdb to between 2015 and 2017). The study in broad terms: In model experiments, template switching captured about one uniquely barcoded TCR beta cDNA molecule for every two T cells. The study measured age-related changes in TCR beta repertoire diversity using deep sequencing normalized with unique cDNA molecular identifiers. To avoid experimental bias, donors of different ages were distributed randomly across sequencing lanes. Four age groups were formed from the donors: young (average about 16 years), middle-aged (approximately 39), aged (around 62) and long-lived (about 75). The study analyzed two additional independent replicas of 1 million unique cDNA reads from the same blood draw for two donors, one aged 18 to 30 and one aged 80 or older.

Taken from cysteine to phenylalanine, the CDR3 has 12 residues. Only the CDR3 DNA is retained, 36 bases long and in frame from the first base. CDR1 and CDR2, per the germline V gene, are ENHRY and SYGVKD. Library preparation employed 5' RACE. Sequencing was performed on an Illumina HiSeq 2500. A second 7 to 11 cycle PCR used a sample-barcoded 5' primer and a J-beta primer mix. A template-switch 5' adaptor carrying 12 random nucleotides introduced a unique molecular identifier onto each TCR beta cDNA molecule. At least 2.5 million CDR3-containing paired-end reads were obtained from each sample. All of the RNA was converted into first-strand cDNA using the Mint cDNA synthesis kit, with a TRBC-specific oligonucleotide serving as the primer. Following uracil-DNA glycosylase treatment, all cDNA underwent a first 18-cycle PCR with the universal primers M1SS and BC2_uni_R. The paper's data handling went like this. Each sample was normalized by randomly selecting 1 million high-quality reads, each carrying a distinct molecular identifier. Instead of being binned into consensus sequences, reads that shared molecular identifiers were thrown out. MiTCR, with a Q25 quality threshold and the strictest error-elimination algorithm, was used for CDR3 identification, clonotype clustering and error correction. A nonparametric unseen species model using Euler transformation provided a lower-bound estimate of total TCR beta diversity. TCRdb's own reprocessing of the public reads used fastp at Q25 and MiXCR and kept productive beta chains. Identical CDR3 protein sequences are pooled into one entry, listed with their most common genes and DNA. It is TCRdb's table, rather than the study itself, that gives the V and J calls and clone size. Counted in this sample were roughly 1.7 million distinct CDR3 sequences; 34% of them appeared once. The top ten constitute over 9% of the sample.

As to this clonotype: Its binding antigen is unknown. This may stem from a read error, because a much larger clone lies one nucleotide away.

Systemically healthy Caucasian individuals from Russia, some 38 in total and aged roughly 6 to 100 years, were included as donors. Each donor gave 9.5 to 10 milliliters of peripheral blood, drawn into EDTA-treated Vacutainer tubes. Ficoll-Paque density-gradient centrifugation was used to isolate PBMCs, with at least 7 million obtained per sample. Total RNA, at least 6 micrograms per sample, was extracted from PBMCs with Trizol reagent. The percentages of naive CD45RAhigh/CD27high T cells were determined by flow cytometry on a PBMC aliquot from every donor. Study-level results and caveats: Because profiling used bulk unsorted PBMCs, naive and antigen-experienced compartments could not be compared conclusively. Observed TCR beta diversity per million T cells fell roughly linearly with age, and a significant reduction was already apparent by age around 40. Estimates of total diversity based on one million sequenced T cells were considered lower bounds and underestimates. Because the CMV infection status of the donors was unknown, age-related changes in expanded clonotypes may potentially have been confounded. Compared with the aged group, more naive CD4+ T cells, fewer expanded clones and increased TCR diversity were shown by the long-lived group, suggesting age selection. There was a strong correlation between observed TCR beta diversity and the percentage of naive T cells measured by flow cytometry.

Sequencing input: blood. Here the chain combines TRBV10-3 and TRBJ1-5; 7 middle bases align to TRBD1. The source is a woman in her 30s in good health. At the DNA level, the sequence is TGTGCCATTGGGGACAGCAATCGGCCCCAGCATTTT. Translated, this gives CAIGDSNRPQHF.